Described below is a single T cell receptor beta chain sequence and its context. Reverse transcription of extracted RNA yielded cDNA, which provided the sequencing template. Clones were sequenced by immunoSEQ multiplex PCR, and TCRdb holds only the in-frame ones, with some missing. This table has 130,000 to 150,000 clones, 80% to 90% appearing once. V lost 2 bases, J lost 8 bases, and 23 bases lay in between. The CDR3 has 17 residues. The germline gives CDR1 SGHRS, CDR2 YFSETQ. This sample was included in a study of CD8+ T cells in alopecia areata. Sample treatment: oral pan-JAK inhibitor, 5-10 mg twice daily. From PBMCs, CD4+ and CD8+ T cells were sorted.

The receptor was isolated from a human donor with alopecia areata. This specimen was CD8+ T cells sorted from blood, taken at week 4, from a patient treated with tofacitinib. The rearrangement uses TRBV5-1 and TRBJ2-1; D might be TRBD2 (6 bases). The DNA of the CDR3 is TGCGCCAGCAGCTTTCGCCTTGGACCTGACCCGGGGGATGAGCAGTTCTTC. Translating gives CASSFRLGPDPGDEQFF.